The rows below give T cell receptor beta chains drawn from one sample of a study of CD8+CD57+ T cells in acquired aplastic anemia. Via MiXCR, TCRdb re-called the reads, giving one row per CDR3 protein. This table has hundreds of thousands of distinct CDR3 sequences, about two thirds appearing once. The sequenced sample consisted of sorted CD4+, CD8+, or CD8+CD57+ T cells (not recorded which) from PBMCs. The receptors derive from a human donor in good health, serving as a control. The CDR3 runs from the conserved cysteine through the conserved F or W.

CASSIGRTGGAGTEAFF,TRBV19
CASSNRDLYGYTF,TRBV5-1
CASSTTSGGPRSTDTQYF,TRBV27
CASFRGQSRETQYF,TRBV12-3/TRBV12-4
CAISTTGFTEAFF,TRBV10-3
CASSFGGSYEQYF,TRBV7-2
CASSHGDGKTIYF,TRBV2
CATSTQTEVDEQYF,TRBV5-4
CASSLEGLAGAEGEQFF,TRBV11-2
CASGLAGGEQYF,TRBV12-5
CASSVESEITYEQYF,TRBV2
CATRREDTYEQYF,TRBV10-3
CASSLPRINEALF,TRBV7-2
CASSDHPQAYEQYF,TRBV25-1
CASSPATKTPLDFF,TRBV7-3
CASCVTGEGRQPQHF,TRBV6-4
CSAPALDTSEAFF,TRBV20-1
CASSQDKGSSYNSPLHF,TRBV4-2
CSARVLGEAQETQYF,TRBV20-1
CATSDARFGKGDTF,TRBV24-1
CASSSYSVNDRDFLTYEQYF,TRBV5-1
CATSRDEGLEGEAFF,TRBV15